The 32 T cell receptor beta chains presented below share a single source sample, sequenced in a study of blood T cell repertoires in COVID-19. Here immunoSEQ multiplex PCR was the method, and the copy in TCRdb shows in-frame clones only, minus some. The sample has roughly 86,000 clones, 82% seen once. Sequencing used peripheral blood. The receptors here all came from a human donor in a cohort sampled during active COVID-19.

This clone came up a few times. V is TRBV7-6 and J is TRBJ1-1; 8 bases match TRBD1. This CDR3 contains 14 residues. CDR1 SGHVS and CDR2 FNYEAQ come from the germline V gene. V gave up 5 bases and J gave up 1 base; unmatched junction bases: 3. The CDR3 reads CASSGQGQNTEAFF. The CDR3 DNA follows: TGTGCCAGCAGCGGACAGGGACAGAACACTGAAGCTTTCTTT. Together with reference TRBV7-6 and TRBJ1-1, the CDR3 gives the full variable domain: GAGVSQSPRYKVTKRGQDVALRCDPISGHVSLYWYRQALGQGPEFLTYFNYEAQQDKSGLPNDRFSAERPEGSISTLTIQRTEQRDSAMYRCASSGQGQNTEAFFGQGTRLTVV.

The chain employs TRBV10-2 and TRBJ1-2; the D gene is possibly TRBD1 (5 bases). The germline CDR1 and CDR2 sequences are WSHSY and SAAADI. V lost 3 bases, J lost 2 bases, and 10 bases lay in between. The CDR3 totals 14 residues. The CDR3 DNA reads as TGCGCCAGCAGTGACCTAGGGGCCAACTATGGCTACACCTTC. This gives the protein CASSDLGANYGYTF.

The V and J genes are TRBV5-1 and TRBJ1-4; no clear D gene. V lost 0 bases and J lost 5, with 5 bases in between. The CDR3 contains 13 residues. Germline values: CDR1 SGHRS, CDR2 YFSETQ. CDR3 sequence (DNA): TGCGCCAGCAGCTTGGACAACAATGAAAAACTGTTTTTT. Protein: CASSLDNNEKLFF.

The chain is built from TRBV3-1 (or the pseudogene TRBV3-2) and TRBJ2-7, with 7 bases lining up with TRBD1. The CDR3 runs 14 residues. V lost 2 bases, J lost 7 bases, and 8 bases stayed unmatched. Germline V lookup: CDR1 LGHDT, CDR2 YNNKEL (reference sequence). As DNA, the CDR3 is TGTGCCAGCAGCCAACTGGCACAGGGGTATGAGCAGTACTTC. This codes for CASSQLAQGYEQYF.

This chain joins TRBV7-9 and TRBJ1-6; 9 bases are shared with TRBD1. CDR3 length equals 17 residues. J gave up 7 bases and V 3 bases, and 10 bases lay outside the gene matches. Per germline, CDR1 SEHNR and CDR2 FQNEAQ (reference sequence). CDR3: CASSLDRGAPGNSPLHF. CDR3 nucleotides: TGTGCCAGCAGCTTGGACAGGGGTGCCCCGGGAAATTCACCCCTCCACTTT.

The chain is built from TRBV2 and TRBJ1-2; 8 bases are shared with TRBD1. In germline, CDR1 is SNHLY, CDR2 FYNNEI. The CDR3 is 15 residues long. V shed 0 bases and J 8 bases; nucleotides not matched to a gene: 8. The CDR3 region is CASSEAQAGGWGYTF. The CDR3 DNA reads TGTGCCAGCAGTGAAGCGCAGGCAGGGGGCTGGGGCTACACCTTC.

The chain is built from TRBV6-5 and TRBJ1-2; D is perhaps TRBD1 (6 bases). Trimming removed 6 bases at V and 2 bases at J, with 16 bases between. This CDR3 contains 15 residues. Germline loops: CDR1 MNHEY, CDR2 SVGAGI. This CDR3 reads CASSTGWSTNYGYTF. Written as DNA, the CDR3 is TGTGCCAGCAGCACAGGGTGGTCAACGAACTATGGCTACACCTTC.

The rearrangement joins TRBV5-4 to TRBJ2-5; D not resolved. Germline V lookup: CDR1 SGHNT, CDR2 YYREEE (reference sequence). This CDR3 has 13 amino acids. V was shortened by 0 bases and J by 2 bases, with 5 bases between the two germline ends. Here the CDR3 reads CASSLDRQETQYF. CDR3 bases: TGTGCCAGCAGCTTGGACAGACAAGAGACCCAGTACTTC.

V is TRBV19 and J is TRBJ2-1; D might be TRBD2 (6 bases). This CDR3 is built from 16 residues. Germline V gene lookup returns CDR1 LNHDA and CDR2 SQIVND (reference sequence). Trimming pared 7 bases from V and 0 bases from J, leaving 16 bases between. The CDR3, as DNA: TGTGCCAGTATGGGGTTGGGGGGTAACTCCTACAATGAGCAGTTCTTC. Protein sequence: CASMGLGGNSYNEQFF.

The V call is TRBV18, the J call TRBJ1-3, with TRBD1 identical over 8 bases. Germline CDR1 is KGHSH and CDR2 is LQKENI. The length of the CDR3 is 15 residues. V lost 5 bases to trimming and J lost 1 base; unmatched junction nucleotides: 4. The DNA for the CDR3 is TGTGCCAGCTCAGCGGACAGGGTGTCTGGAAACACCATATATTTT. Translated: CASSADRVSGNTIYF. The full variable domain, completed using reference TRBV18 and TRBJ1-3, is NAGVMQNPRHLVRRRGQEARLRCSPMKGHSHVYWYRQLPEEGLKFMVYLQKENIIDESGMPKERFSAEFPKEGPSILRIQQVVRGDSAAYFCASSADRVSGNTIYFGEGSWLTVV.

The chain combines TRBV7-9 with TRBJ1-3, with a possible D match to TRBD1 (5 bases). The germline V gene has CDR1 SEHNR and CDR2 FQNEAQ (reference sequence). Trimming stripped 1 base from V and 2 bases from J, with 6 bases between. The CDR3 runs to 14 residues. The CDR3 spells CASSLGGPGNTIYF. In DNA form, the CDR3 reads TGTGCCAGCAGCTTAGGGGGCCCTGGAAACACCATATATTTT. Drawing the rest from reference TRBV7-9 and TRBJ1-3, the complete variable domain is DTGVSQNPRHKITKRGQNVTFRCDPISEHNRLYWYRQTLGQGPEFLTYFQNEAQLEKSRLLSDRFSAERPKGSFSTLEIQRTEQGDSAMYLCASSLGGPGNTIYFGEGSWLTVV.

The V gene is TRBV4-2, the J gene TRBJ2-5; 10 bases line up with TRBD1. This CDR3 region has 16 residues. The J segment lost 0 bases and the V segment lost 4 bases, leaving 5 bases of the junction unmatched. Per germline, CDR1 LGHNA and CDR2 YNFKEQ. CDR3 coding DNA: TGTGCCAGCAGCCGTCCGGGACAGGGGTACCAAGAGACCCAGTACTTC. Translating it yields CASSRPGQGYQETQYF.

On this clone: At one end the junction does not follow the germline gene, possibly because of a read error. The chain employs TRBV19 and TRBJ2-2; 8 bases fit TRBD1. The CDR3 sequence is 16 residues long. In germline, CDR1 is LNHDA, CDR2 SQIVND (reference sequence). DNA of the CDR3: TGTGCCAGTAGCATAGTGGCAGGGGGCATCACCGGGGAGCTGTTTTTT. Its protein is CASSIVAGGITGELFF.

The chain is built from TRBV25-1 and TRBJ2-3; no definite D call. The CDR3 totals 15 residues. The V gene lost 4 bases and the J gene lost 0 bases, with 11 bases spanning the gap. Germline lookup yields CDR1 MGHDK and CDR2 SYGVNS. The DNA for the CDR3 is TGTGCCAGCAGTGCAGGATCCTCTAGCACAGATACGCAGTATTTT. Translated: CASSAGSSSTDTQYF.

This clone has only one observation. The CDR3 sequence: CASSERVRTVNTEAFF. The CDR3 nucleotides read TGTGCCAGCAGTGAAAGGGTAAGGACAGTGAACACTGAAGCTTTCTTT. The chain has TRBV2 and TRBJ1-1; weak D call: TRBD1 (6 bases). Germline V gives CDR1 SNHLY, CDR2 FYNNEI. This CDR3 has 16 residues. The ends were cut back, 2 bases at V and 0 bases at J, with 13 bases in the middle. Using reference TRBV2 and TRBJ1-1 for the parts outside the CDR3, the full variable domain is EPEVTQTPSHQVTQMGQEVILRCVPISNHLYFYWYRQILGQKVEFLVSFYNNEISEKSEIFDDQFSVERPDGSNFTLKIRSTKLEDSAMYFCASSERVRTVNTEAFFGQGTRLTVV.

The CDR3 nucleotides read TGTGCCAGCAGACGTAGCGGGGGGGCCGGCAATGAGCAGTTCTTC. This codes for CASRRSGGAGNEQFF. The chain recombines TRBV6-5 with TRBJ2-1; 11 positions match TRBD2. V shed 6 bases, J shed 6 bases, and the junction held 7 bases outside the gene matches. The length of the CDR3 is 15 residues. Germline V gene sequence: CDR1 MNHEY, CDR2 SVGAGI.

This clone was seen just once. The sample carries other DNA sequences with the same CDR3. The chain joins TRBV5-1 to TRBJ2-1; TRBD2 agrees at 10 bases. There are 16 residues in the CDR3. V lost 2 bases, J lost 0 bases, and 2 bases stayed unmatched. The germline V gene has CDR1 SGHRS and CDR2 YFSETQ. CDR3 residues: CASSFSGGSSYNEQFF. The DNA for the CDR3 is TGCGCCAGCAGCTTTAGCGGGGGGAGCTCCTACAATGAGCAGTTCTTC.

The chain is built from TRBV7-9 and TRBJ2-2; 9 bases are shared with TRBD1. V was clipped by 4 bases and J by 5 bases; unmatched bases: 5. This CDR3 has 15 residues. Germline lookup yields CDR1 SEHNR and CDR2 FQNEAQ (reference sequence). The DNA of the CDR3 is TGTGCCAGCAGCTCCCCGGGACAGGGAACCGGGGAGCTGTTTTTT. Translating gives CASSSPGQGTGELFF. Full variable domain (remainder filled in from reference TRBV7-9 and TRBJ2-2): DTGVSQNPRHKITKRGQNVTFRCDPISEHNRLYWYRQTLGQGPEFLTYFQNEAQLEKSRLLSDRFSAERPKGSFSTLEIQRTEQGDSAMYLCASSSPGQGTGELFFGEGSRLTVL.

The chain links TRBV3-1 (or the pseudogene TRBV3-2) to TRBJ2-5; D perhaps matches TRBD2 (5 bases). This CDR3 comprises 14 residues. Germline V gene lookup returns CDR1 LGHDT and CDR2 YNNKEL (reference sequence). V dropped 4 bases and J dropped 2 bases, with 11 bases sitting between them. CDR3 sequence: CASSPPGFQETQYF. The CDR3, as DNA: TGTGCCAGCAGCCCCCCGGGATTTCAAGAGACCCAGTACTTC.

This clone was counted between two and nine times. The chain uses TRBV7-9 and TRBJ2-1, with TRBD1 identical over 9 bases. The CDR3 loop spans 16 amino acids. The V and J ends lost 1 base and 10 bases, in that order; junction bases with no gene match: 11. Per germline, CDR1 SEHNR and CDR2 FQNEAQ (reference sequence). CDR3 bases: TGTGCCAGCAGCTTAGGGACAGGGGACCCTAATGGAGAGCAGTTCTTC. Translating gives CASSLGTGDPNGEQFF.

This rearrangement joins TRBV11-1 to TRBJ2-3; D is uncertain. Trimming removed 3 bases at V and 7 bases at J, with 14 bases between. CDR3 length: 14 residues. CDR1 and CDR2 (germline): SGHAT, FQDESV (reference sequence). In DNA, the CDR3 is TGTGCCAGCAGCTTGGCCGGGTCTACTAATACGCAGTATTTT. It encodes CASSLAGSTNTQYF.

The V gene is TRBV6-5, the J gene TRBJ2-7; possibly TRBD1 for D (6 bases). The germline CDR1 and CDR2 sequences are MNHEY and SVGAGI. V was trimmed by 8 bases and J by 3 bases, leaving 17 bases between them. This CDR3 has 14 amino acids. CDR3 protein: CASGTAGVLYEQYF. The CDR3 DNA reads TGTGCCAGCGGTACCGCAGGGGTGCTCTACGAGCAGTACTTC.

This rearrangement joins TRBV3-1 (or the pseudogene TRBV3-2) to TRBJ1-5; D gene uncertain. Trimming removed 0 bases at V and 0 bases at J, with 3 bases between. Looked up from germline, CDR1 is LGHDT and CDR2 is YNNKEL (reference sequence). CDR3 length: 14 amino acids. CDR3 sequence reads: CASSQDSSNQPQHF. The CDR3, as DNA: TGTGCCAGCAGCCAAGACAGTAGCAATCAGCCCCAGCATTTT.

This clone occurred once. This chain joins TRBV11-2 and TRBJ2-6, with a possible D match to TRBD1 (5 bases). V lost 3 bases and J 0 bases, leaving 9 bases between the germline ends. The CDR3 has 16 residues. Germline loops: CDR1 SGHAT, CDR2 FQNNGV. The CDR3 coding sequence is TGTGCCAGCAGCTTGGAACAGGTCTCTGGGGCCAACGTCCTGACTTTC. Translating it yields CASSLEQVSGANVLTF. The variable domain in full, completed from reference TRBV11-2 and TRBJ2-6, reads EAGVAQSPRYKIIEKRQSVAFWCNPISGHATLYWYQQILGQGPKLLIQFQNNGVVDDSQLPKDRFSAERLKGVDSTLKIQPAKLEDSAVYLCASSLEQVSGANVLTFGAGSRLTVL.

The CDR3 protein is CASRRLAAGANVLTF. Written as DNA, the CDR3 is TGTGCCAGCAGGAGACTCGCCGCTGGGGCCAACGTCCTGACTTTC. The V call is TRBV6-5, the J call TRBJ2-6; D not resolved. Between the trimmed V and J ends, which lost 6 bases and 2 bases, there was a span of 11 bases. The CDR3 length is 15 residues. Per the germline V gene, CDR1 is MNHEY and CDR2 is SVGAGI.

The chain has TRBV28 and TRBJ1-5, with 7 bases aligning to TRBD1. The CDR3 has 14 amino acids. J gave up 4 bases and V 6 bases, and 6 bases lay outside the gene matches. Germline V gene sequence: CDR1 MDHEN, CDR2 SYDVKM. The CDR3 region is CASRVTGVNQPQHF. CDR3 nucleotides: TGTGCCAGCAGAGTAACAGGGGTTAATCAGCCCCAGCATTTT.

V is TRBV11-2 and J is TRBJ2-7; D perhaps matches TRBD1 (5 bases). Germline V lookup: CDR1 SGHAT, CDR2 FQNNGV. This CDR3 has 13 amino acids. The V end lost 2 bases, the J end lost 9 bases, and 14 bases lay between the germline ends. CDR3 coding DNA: TGTGCCAGCAGCTTATATACAGGTCGGATGCAGTACTTC. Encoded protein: CASSLYTGRMQYF. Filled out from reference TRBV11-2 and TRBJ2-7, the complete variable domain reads EAGVAQSPRYKIIEKRQSVAFWCNPISGHATLYWYQQILGQGPKLLIQFQNNGVVDDSQLPKDRFSAERLKGVDSTLKIQPAKLEDSAVYLCASSLYTGRMQYFGPGTRLTVT.

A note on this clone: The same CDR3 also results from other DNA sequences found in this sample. CDR3 coding DNA: TGTGCCAGCAGTGACAGGGGGCAGGCGAACACTGAAGCTTTCTTT. Translated: CASSDRGQANTEAFF. The chain carries TRBV6-1 and TRBJ1-1; TRBD1 aligns across 8 bases. The CDR3 is 15 residues long. The germline V gene has CDR1 MNHNS and CDR2 SASEGT. Trimming cost V 3 bases and J 1 base; bases outside gene matches: 4.

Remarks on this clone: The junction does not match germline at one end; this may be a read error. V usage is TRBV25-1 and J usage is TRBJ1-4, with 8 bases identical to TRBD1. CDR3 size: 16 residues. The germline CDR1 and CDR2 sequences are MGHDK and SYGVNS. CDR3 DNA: TGTGCCAGCAGTGAATCGCAGGGGGCAACGAATGAAAAACTGTTTTTT. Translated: CASSESQGATNEKLFF.

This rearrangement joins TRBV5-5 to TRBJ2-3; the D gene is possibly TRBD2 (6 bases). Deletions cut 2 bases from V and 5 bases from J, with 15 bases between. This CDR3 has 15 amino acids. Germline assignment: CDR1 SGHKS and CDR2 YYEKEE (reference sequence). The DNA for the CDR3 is TGTGCCAGCAGCTTAAAGGGACTGGAGGTAGATACGCAGTATTTT. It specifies CASSLKGLEVDTQYF.

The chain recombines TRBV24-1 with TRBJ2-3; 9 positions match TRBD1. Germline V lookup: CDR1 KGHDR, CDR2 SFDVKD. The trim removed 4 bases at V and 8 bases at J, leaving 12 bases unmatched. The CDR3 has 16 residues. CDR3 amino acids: CATSEAGTGKRGTQYF. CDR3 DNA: TGTGCCACCAGTGAGGCAGGGACAGGGAAACGGGGTACGCAGTATTTT.

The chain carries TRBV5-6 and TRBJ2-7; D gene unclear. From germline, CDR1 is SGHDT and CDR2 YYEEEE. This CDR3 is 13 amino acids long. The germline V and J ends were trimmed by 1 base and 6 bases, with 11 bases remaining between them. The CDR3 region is CASSLFVASEQYF. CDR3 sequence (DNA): TGTGCCAGCAGCTTGTTTGTGGCCAGCGAGCAGTACTTC.